This TCR beta chain comes out of a study of blood T cell repertoires in COVID-19. Trimming removed 0 bases from V and 8 bases from J, with 14 bases in between. Germline-derived CDR1 and CDR2 are SQVTM and ANQGSEA. This CDR3 is built from 14 residues. Sequencing was performed with immunoSEQ multiplex PCR; in TCRdb, only in-frame clones are kept and a portion is missing. The sample records over 250,000 clones, 70% to 90% being singletons. The sequenced material came from peripheral blood. This receptor was identified in a woman younger than 45 with acute or convalescent COVID-19. The V call is TRBV29-1, the J call TRBJ2-1; a possible D gene is TRBD1 (6 bases). The CDR3 coding sequence is TGCAGCGTTGAAGAGGTGGGCAGGGGATATGAGCAGTTCTTC. This encodes CSVEEVGRGYEQFF.